This TCR beta chain is from a study of blood T cell repertoires in COVID-19. Study in general: From the United States, Italy and Spain came samples of acute and convalescent COVID-19. Sources were T cells, B-cell-depleted T cells, or PBMCs; the material itself was cDNA or gDNA.

Study processing details: Amplification of reference gene primers provided the estimated nucleated cell counts. The method was immunoSEQ multiplex PCR; TCRdb's version includes in-frame clones alone and lacks a portion of them. Clone size and V and J calls were adopted from that table, with D and trimming inferred from the DNA. The sample carries roughly 88,000 clones, 55% to 80% recorded once. The germline V and J ends were trimmed by 1 base and 3 bases, with 14 bases remaining between them. This CDR3 region has 16 residues. Germline values: CDR1 SGDLS, CDR2 YYNGEE. Sequenced: peripheral blood. This chain uses TRBV9 with TRBJ2-4, with D perhaps matching TRBD2 (5 bases). The sequence derives from an older woman in a cohort sampled during active or convalescent COVID-19. CDR3 amino acids: CASSVTPNSGKNIQYF. Written as DNA, the CDR3 is TGTGCCAGCAGCGTAACCCCAAACAGCGGCAAAAACATTCAGTACTTC.